Listed here are 10 T cell receptor beta chains from one sample, sequenced in a study of T cells in Graves' hyperthyroidism and ophthalmopathy. It was RNA transcripts that yielded the amplified TCR beta CDR3 regions. In the first-round RT-PCR of the TCR CDR3, the HTBI primer set was used. TCRdb processed the multiplex PCR reads anew with MiXCR; each CDR3 protein has one entry. The sample includes a few hundred thousand distinct CDR3 sequences, 18% of them seen just once. Sequenced material: blood. Every receptor here comes from a woman aged 45-65 years with Graves' hyperthyroidism.

This clonotype was detected a few times. V and J are TRBV6-1 and TRBJ2-7; perhaps TRBD1 as D (6 bases). The CDR3 has 15 residues. V gave up 3 bases and J gave up 3 bases, with 15 bases separating them. Germline V gene lookup returns CDR1 MNHNS and CDR2 SASEGT. The CDR3 region is CASSDGATGNYEQYV. The CDR3 nucleotides are TGTGCCAGCAGTGATGGGGCGACAGGAAACTACGAGCAGTACGTC.

This clonotype was observed a few times. V is TRBV6-1 and J is TRBJ2-7; D tentatively reads TRBD1 or TRBD2 (5 bases each). Trimming cost V 5 bases and J 2 bases, with 19 bases left between them. Germline CDR1 MNHNS, CDR2 SASEGT. CDR3 length: 16 residues. The CDR3 sequence: CASSSGRDGNTYEQYF. Here the CDR3 DNA reads TGTGCCAGCAGTTCCGGTAGGGACGGGAATACCTACGAGCAGTACTTC.

The genes are TRBV10-3 and TRBJ2-1, with D tentatively TRBD1 (6 bases). Germline V lookup: CDR1 ENHRY, CDR2 SYGVKD. V was pared by 4 bases and J by 7 bases, with 8 bases between. The CDR3 has 12 residues. The CDR3 sequence is CAISGDNNEQFF. The CDR3 coding sequence is TGTGCCATCAGTGGGGACAATAATGAGCAGTTCTTC.

This clonotype came up once. This chain connects TRBV20-1 to TRBJ2-1, with D perhaps TRBD1 or TRBD2 (11 bases each). CDR1 is DFQATT and CDR2 is SNEGSKA in the germline V gene (reference sequence). This CDR3 has 24 amino acids. Trimming took 0 bases from V and 5 from J, leaving 41 bases between them. In DNA, the CDR3 is TGCAGTGCTAGAGATCACCAACTTCGGGACAGGGGGAATCTAGCGGGAGGCCCTGACAATGAGCAGTTCTTC. Residues: CSARDHQLRDRGNLAGGPDNEQFF.

The chain couples TRBV6-2 or TRBV6-3 to TRBJ1-2; 10 bases are a match to TRBD1. CDR1 is MNHEY, CDR2 SVGEGT, per germline. This CDR3 contains 17 residues. After removal of 0 bases from V and 7 bases from J, the junction contained 11 bases not matched to a gene. The CDR3 DNA sequence: TGTGCCAGCAGTTACTCCCCGATGGGACAGGGGAGCGGTGGCTACACCTTC. Amino acid sequence: CASSYSPMGQGSGGYTF.

The chain is built from TRBV6-2 or TRBV6-3 and TRBJ2-1; TRBD2 matches 7 bases. J was trimmed by 3 bases and V by 6 bases; bases with no gene match: 11. The CDR3 is 16 residues long. From germline, CDR1 is MNHEY and CDR2 SVGEGT. The CDR3, as DNA: TGTGCCAGCAGGTCCCTCGGGACTACGGACTACAATGAGCAGTTCTTC. Protein sequence: CASRSLGTTDYNEQFF.

The rearrangement joins TRBV11-2 to TRBJ1-5; maybe TRBD1 (5 bases). The ends were cut back, 5 bases at V and 3 bases at J, with 14 bases in the middle. This CDR3 contains 15 residues. The germline V gene encodes CDR1 SGHAT and CDR2 FQNNGV. The CDR3 DNA is TGTGCCAGCAGCCCCTTTCCCAGGGACAATCAGCCCCAGCATTTT. This translates into CASSPFPRDNQPQHF.

This clonotype was observed many times. CDR3 residues: CASKSSRGLRYEQFF. The DNA of the CDR3 is TGTGCCAGCAAGAGCAGTCGAGGGTTACGGTATGAGCAGTTCTTC. The chain links TRBV12-3 or TRBV12-4 to TRBJ2-1; TRBD2 might be the D (5 bases). The V end was cut by 7 bases, the J end by 8 bases, with 21 bases between. The CDR3 is 15 amino acids.

This clonotype was found a few times. This chain connects TRBV5-6 to TRBJ2-7; D is possibly TRBD2 (5 bases). The germline V gene has CDR1 SGHDT and CDR2 YYEEEE. This CDR3 is 14 amino acids long. The V and J ends lost 4 bases and 1 base respectively, with 12 bases between them. The CDR3 DNA follows: TGTGCCAGCAGCCTGTGGGGAGAGTCCTACGAGCAGTACGTC. It yields the protein CASSLWGESYEQYV.

The chain recombines TRBV28 with TRBJ2-7, with D maybe TRBD1 (6 bases). Trimming cost V 6 bases and J 3 bases, with 12 bases left between them. The CDR3 loop spans 13 amino acids. Germline V lookup: CDR1 MDHEN, CDR2 SYDVKM. CDR3 DNA: TGTGCCAGCAGGAGGACAGCAGACTACGAGCAGTACTTC. It encodes CASRRTADYEQYF.